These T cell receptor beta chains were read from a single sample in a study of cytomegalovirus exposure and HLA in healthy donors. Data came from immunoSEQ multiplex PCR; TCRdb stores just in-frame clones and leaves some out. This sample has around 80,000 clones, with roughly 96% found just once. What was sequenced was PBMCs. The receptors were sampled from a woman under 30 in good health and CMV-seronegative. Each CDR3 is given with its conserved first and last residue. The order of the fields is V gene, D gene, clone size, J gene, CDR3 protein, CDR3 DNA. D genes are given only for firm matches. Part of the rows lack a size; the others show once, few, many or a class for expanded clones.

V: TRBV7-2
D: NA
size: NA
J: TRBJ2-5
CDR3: CASTRRGQETQYF
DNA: TGTGCCAGCACCCGGAGAGGGCAAGAGACCCAGTACTTC

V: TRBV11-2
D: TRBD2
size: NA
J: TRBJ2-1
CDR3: CASSLDPPRLAGVNEQFF
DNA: TGTGCCAGCAGCTTAGATCCCCCCCGACTAGCGGGAGTAAATGAGCAGTTCTTC

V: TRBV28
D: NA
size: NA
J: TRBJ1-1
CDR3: CASSLMPGVSTEAFF
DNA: TGTGCCAGCAGCCTCATGCCAGGGGTTAGCACTGAAGCTTTCTTT

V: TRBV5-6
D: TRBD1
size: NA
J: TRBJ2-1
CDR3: CASSLDGQAFYNEQFF
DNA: TGTGCCAGCAGCTTGGATGGACAGGCCTTCTACAATGAGCAGTTCTTC

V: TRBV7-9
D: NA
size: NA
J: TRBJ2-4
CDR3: CASSLVRVGKNIQYF
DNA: TGTGCCAGCAGCTTAGTCCGGGTTGGCAAAAACATTCAGTACTTC

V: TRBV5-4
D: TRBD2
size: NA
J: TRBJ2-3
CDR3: CASSLVSGSADTQYF
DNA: TGTGCCAGCAGCTTGGTGAGCGGGAGCGCAGATACGCAGTATTTT

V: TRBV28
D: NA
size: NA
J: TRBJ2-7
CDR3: CASLSIITHYEQYF
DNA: TGTGCCAGCCTATCCATTATTACTCACTACGAGCAGTACTTC

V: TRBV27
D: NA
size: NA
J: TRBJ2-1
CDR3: CASSLSGGSLYNEQFF
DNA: TGTGCCAGCAGTTTATCAGGGGGTAGCCTGTACAATGAGCAGTTCTTC

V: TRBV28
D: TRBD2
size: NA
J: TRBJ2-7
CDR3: CASANWLAGNYEQYF
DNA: TGTGCCAGCGCTAATTGGCTAGCGGGAAATTACGAGCAGTACTTC

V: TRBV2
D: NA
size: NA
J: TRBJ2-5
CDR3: CASSELASQETQYF
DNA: TGTGCCAGCAGTGAATTGGCCAGCCAAGAGACCCAGTACTTC

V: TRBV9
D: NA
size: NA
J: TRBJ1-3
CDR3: CASSATQGPGNTIYF
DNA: TGTGCCAGCAGCGCAACACAGGGTCCTGGAAACACCATATATTTT

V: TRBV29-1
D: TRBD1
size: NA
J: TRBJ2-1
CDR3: CSVADRDNEQFF
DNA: TGCAGCGTTGCGGACAGGGACAATGAGCAGTTCTTC

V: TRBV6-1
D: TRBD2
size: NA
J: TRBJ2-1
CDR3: CASIIGGSAREQFF
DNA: TGTGCCAGCATAATCGGCGGGAGCGCCCGGGAGCAGTTCTTC

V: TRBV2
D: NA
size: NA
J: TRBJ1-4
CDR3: CASSSGGTSAAGAEKLFF
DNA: TGTGCCAGCAGCTCGGGCGGGACGTCGGCTGCGGGGGCTGAAAAACTGTTTTTT

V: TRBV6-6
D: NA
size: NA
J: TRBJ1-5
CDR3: CASSPRDWRQPQHF
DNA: TGTGCCAGCAGTCCCCGGGATTGGAGGCAGCCCCAGCATTTT

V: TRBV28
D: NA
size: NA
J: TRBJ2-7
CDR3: CASSVSVDYEQYF
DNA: TGTGCCAGCAGTGTCAGCGTAGACTACGAGCAGTACTTC

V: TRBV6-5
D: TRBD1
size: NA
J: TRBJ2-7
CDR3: CASSPGGRQSEQYF
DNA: TGTGCCAGCAGCCCAGGGGGCCGACAAAGCGAGCAGTACTTC

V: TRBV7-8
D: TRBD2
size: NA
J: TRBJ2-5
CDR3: CASSLDNPASTGTSGSEETQYF
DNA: TGTGCCAGCAGCTTAGACAATCCGGCCTCAACCGGGACTAGCGGGAGTGAAGAGACCCAGTACTTC

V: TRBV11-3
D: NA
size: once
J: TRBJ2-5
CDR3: CASSPRGGQETQYF
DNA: TGTGCCAGCAGCCCTCGTGGAGGCCAAGAGACCCAGTACTTC

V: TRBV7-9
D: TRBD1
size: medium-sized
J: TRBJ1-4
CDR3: CASSSTGTGDREKLFF
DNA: TGTGCCAGCAGCTCTACCGGGACAGGGGATCGTGAAAAACTGTTTTTT

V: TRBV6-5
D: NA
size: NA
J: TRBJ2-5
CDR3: CASRVGQPPYVTQYF
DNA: TGTGCCAGCAGAGTAGGACAGCCTCCTTATGTGACCCAGTACTTC

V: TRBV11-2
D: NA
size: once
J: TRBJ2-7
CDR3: CASSLGTTYEQYF
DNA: TGTGCCAGCAGCTTAGGGACAACCTACGAGCAGTACTTC

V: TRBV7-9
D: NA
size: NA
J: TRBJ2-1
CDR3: CASSLVSGSGEQFF
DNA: TGTGCCAGCAGCTTGGTTAGCGGTAGCGGTGAGCAGTTCTTC

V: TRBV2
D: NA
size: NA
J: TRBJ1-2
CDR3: CASSYDSSSNYGYTF
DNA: TGTGCCAGCAGTTACGACAGTTCCTCTAACTATGGCTACACCTTC

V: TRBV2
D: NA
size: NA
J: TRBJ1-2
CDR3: CASTNRDSPGDYGYTF
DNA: TGTGCCAGCACAAACCGGGACTCACCTGGCGACTATGGCTACACCTTC

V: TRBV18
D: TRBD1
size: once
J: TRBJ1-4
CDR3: CASSPRQGGPSTTNEKLFF
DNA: TGTGCCAGCTCACCCCGACAGGGGGGACCCTCTACCACTAATGAAAAACTGTTTTTT

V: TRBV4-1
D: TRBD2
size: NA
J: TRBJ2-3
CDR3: CASSPGLAASTDTQYF
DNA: TGCGCCAGCAGCCCCGGACTAGCGGCTAGCACAGATACGCAGTATTTT

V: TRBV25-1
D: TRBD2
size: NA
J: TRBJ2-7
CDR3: CASSESSGRARAYEQYF
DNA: TGTGCCAGCAGTGAGTCTAGCGGGAGGGCGAGAGCCTACGAGCAGTACTTC

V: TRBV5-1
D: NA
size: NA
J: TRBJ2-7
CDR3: CASSLEPADISYEQYF
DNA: TGCGCCAGCAGCTTGGAACCGGCGGATATCTCCTACGAGCAGTACTTC

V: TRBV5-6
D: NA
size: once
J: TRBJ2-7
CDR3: CASSLVWANRYEQYF
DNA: TGTGCCAGCAGCTTGGTGTGGGCTAACCGCTACGAGCAGTACTTC

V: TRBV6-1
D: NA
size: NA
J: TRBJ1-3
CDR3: CASSLRGDSGNTIYF
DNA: TGTGCCAGCAGTCTCCGGGGAGACTCTGGAAACACCATATATTTT

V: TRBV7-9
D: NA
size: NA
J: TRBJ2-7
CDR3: CASSQDVGTLIYEQYF
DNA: TGTGCCAGCAGCCAAGACGTCGGGACTCTGATATACGAGCAGTACTTC

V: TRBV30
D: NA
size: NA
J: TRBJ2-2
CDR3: CASRGPDFNTGELFF
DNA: TGTGCCTCTCGAGGTCCCGACTTTAACACCGGGGAGCTGTTTTTT

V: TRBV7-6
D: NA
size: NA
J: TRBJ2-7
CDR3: CASSLKSRASGNSYEQYF
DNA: TGTGCCAGCAGCTTAAAATCTAGGGCCAGCGGAAACTCCTACGAGCAGTACTTC

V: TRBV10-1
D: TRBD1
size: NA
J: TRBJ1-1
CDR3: CASSSIGQGDTEAFF
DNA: TGCGCCAGCAGTTCTATCGGACAGGGGGACACTGAAGCTTTCTTT

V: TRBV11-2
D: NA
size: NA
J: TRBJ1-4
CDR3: CASSLVHNEKLFF
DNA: TGTGCCAGCAGCTTAGTCCATAATGAAAAACTGTTTTTT

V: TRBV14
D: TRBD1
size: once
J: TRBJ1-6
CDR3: CASSQDWDRSSYSPLHF
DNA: TGTGCCAGCAGCCAAGATTGGGACAGGAGCTCCTACTCACCCCTCCACTTT

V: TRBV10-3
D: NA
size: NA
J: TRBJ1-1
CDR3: CAITEARGTNTEAFF
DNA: TGTGCCATCACTGAGGCGAGGGGGACGAACACTGAAGCTTTCTTT

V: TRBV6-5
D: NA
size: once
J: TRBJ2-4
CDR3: CASSPHAKNIQYF
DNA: TGTGCCAGCAGCCCCCACGCGAAAAACATTCAGTACTTC

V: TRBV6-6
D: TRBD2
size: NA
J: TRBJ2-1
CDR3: CASRTGTSGINEQFF
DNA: TGTGCCAGCAGAACCGGGACTAGCGGGATAAATGAGCAGTTCTTC

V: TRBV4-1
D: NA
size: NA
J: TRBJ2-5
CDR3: CASSQGGQETQYF
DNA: TGCGCCAGCAGCCAAGGAGGTCAAGAGACCCAGTACTTC

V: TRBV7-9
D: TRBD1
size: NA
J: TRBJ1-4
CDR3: CASSSTGVGAYEKLFF
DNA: TGTGCCAGCAGCTCGACAGGGGTCGGGGCTTATGAAAAACTGTTTTTT

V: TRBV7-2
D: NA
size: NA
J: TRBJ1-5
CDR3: CASSFTGDNQPQHF
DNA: TGTGCCAGCAGCTTTACCGGGGACAATCAGCCCCAGCATTTT

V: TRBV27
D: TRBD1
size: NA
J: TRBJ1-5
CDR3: CASTQWGRQGACRNQPQHF
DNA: TGTGCCAGCACCCAATGGGGGAGGCAGGGGGCTTGTCGCAATCAGCCCCAGCATTTT

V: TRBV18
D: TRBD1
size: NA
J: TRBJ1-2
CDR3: CASSPDDRAFSYGYTF
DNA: TGTGCCAGCTCACCAGATGACAGGGCCTTTAGCTATGGCTACACCTTC

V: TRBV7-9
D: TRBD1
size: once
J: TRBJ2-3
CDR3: CASSSPSGQGASLDTQYF
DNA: TGTGCCAGCAGCTCCCCTTCGGGACAGGGAGCCTCACTAGATACGCAGTATTTT

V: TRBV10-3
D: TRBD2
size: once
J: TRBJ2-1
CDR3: CAISGGRGLGNEQFF
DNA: TGTGCCATCAGTGGCGGGAGGGGTTTAGGCAATGAGCAGTTCTTC